This T cell receptor beta chain was documented in a study of regulatory T cells in long-lasting Graves disease. In its sample, this clonotype was seen once. V was trimmed by 0 bases and J by 4 bases, leaving 14 bases between them. CDR3 length: 16 amino acids. CDR1 and CDR2 (germline): LGHNT, FRNRAP. The time point here: newly diagnosed GD, antithyroid drugs for less than 3 months. Preparation of the TCR library used RNA extracted from PBMCs. With iRepertoire HTBI primers and Arm-PCR of CDR3 regions, TCR beta libraries were built. Via MiXCR, TCRdb re-called the multiplex PCR reads, giving one row per CDR3 protein. This table has 300,000 to 400,000 distinct CDR3 sequences, approximately 16% appearing once. The same data also contributed to another study, on T cells in Graves' hyperthyroidism and ophthalmopathy.

The sequenced sample was peripheral blood mononuclear cells (PBMCs), obtained at new diagnosis, from a patient treated with antithyroid drugs. The rearrangement joins TRBV12-5 to TRBJ2-3; D is tentatively TRBD1 or TRBD2 (6 bases each). The sequence was collected from a man aged 40-49 years with Graves disease. CDR3 protein: CASGLVIFGGADTQYF. DNA for the CDR3: TGTGCTAGTGGTTTGGTAATTTTCGGGGGCGCAGATACGCAGTATTTT.